The present TCR beta chain was sequenced within a study of Ad26.COV2.S vaccination and SARS-CoV-2 variants (dated by TCRdb to the early 2020s). Study-wide context: Donors in the vaccine arm were drawn from COV1001, a phase I-IIa trial of Ad26.COV2.S in healthy adults that was multicentre, randomized, double-blind and placebo-controlled. Dosing of Ad26.COV2.S was intramuscular, at either 5x10^10 or 1x10^11 viral particles, delivered as one shot or as two shots spaced 56 days apart. The specificity and breadth of SARS-CoV-2-reactive T cell receptors after Ad26.COV2.S vaccination were assessed by TCRbeta repertoire sequencing. A total of 32 samples were included in the TCR-sequenced set, comprising roughly 19 Ad26.COV2.S vaccine recipients, 5 placebo recipients and 8 SARS-CoV-2 convalescent individuals. Trial participants were randomized into five groups of five, in which low-dose or high-dose Ad26.COV2.S was given once or twice, or placebo was given on both occasions. Blinding of investigators to trial group allocation was maintained during experiments and outcome assessment. Summary of the overall study and its limitations: It was noted by the authors that total T cell responses may have been underestimated by the TCR breadth and depth analyses. After vaccination, substantial breadth of spike-specific CD8+ and CD4+ T cell responses was reported. Comparable non-spike TCR breadth was observed between vaccine and placebo recipients, consistent with only spike being contained in the vaccine. Compared with placebo recipients, Ad26.COV2.S recipients showed higher spike-specific TCR breadth (P = 0.0014). The study was not powered to compare responses between vaccine doses or regimens.

The sample's treatment or condition, from its label and the paper: 15 to 20 received Ad26.COV2.S at low or high dose, single or two shots; a few received placebo; per-sample allocation not given. Repertoires of vaccine and placebo recipients were sequenced from samples taken on day 63 after the first injection. Between 29 July and 7 August 2020, Cohort 1b enrolled 25 adults aged 18-55 years at one site in Boston, USA. Ad26.COV2.S consisted of a replication-incompetent adenovirus type 26 vector by which a prefusion-stabilized SARS-CoV-2 spike protein from the original Wuhan strain was expressed. Worth noting for this clone: Its antigen remains unidentified. There are no base qualities to consult, and no much larger clone falls within one base.

TCRbeta CDR3 regions were sequenced with the immunoSEQ Assay. After extraction, genomic DNA underwent amplification by bias-controlled multiplex PCR, followed by high-throughput sequencing. The authors processed their data as follows. To quantify the absolute abundance of every unique TCRbeta CDR3 region, sequences were collapsed and filtered. Usable DNA was measured by amplifying reference genes present in all nucleated cells, and TCRbeta template counts were normalized to that usable DNA to estimate T cell fraction. Repertoire TCRs were annotated as SARS-CoV-2-specific when V gene, CDR3 amino acid sequence and J gene were exactly matched to a known reactive TCR set. The reference SARS-CoV-2 TCR set came from MIRA and was filtered for enrichment in COVID-19-positive ImmuneCODE repertoires, removing public or cross-reactive TCRs. Based on the MIRA antigens, annotated TCRs were further analysed at the level of specific ORF or position within ORF. Breadth was defined as the number of annotated unique rearrangements divided by the total number of unique productive rearrangements, and depth was defined as the summed frequency of the annotated unique rearrangements. TCR breadth was compared between groups using two-sided Wilcoxon rank-sum tests. Entries here come from immuneACCESS through TCRdb and include only in-frame sequences with V and J called. Some clones fail to appear in such tables; in the studies checked, an unresolved V gene covers under half of the shortfall, and the cause of the remainder is unknown. V and J calls plus clone size are reproduced from that table; the DNA served to infer D and trimming. This sample lists about 440,000 clones; about nine tenths were detected once. Of the sample, about 4.1% falls within the top ten clones.

From the germline V gene, CDR1 is SGHAT and CDR2 is FQNNGV. Its CDR3 holds 15 amino acids, cysteine through phenylalanine. Here the CDR3 DNA is all that survives: 45 bases in frame from base 1. V loses 2 bases at its end and J loses 3 bases; junction bases beyond the gene matches: 4. This TCR was sampled from a person between 18 and 65 years old who received the Ad26.COV2.S COVID-19 vaccine or a placebo. The V and J genes are TRBV11-2 and TRBJ2-1; 7 bases in the junction line up with TRBD2. The sample in question was peripheral blood, obtained in a trial of Ad26.COV2.S vaccine versus placebo. The DNA sequence is given as TGTGCCAGCAGCTTAAACAGCGGGAACTACAATGAGCAGTTCTTC. It codes for CASSLNSGNYNEQFF.